The present TCR beta chain was sequenced within a study of blood T cell repertoires in COVID-19 (dated by TCRdb to 2020 to 2021). Context from the whole study: Collaborator samples came from the United States, Italy and Spain and covered acute and convalescent phases of COVID-19. The prospective study material was composed of cDNA or gDNA derived from T cells, B-cell-depleted T cells, or PBMCs. The dataset comprised deeply sampled blood TCRbeta repertoires from subjects exposed to, actively infected with, or recovered from COVID-19. A freely available public database, intended as a resource for researchers studying the immune response to SARS-CoV-2, is where the repertoires were released. Samples were obtained from the ongoing ImmuneRACE study (first 160 participants) and from approximately 1,200 subjects provided by 6 global collaborators. A de-identified subject ID, COVID-19 status, age in years and sex were almost always included in the sample metadata. Where HLA class I and class II types were available, the types were taken from metadata supplied by the sample provider, not from assay-based typing.

Participants in the prospective study were enrolled through a virtual design, were aged roughly 18 to 100 years, and lived in approximately 25 United States geographic areas. Cohort assignment in the prospective study relied on participant-reported clinical history from a screening survey and a study questionnaire. Each participant in the prospective study had whole blood, serum and a nasopharyngeal or oropharyngeal swab collected by mobile phlebotomists. Over a roughly 2-month period, participants in the prospective study had the option of providing additional blood draws and questionnaires. Prospective study blood samples were shipped either frozen or at room temperature before DNA extraction. Summary of the overall study and its limitations: The amount of clinical and demographic metadata varied by source and participant and was provided uncurated.

Points on this clone: The target of this receptor is not known. No much larger clone is present one base from it, and per-base qualities are unavailable.

TCRbeta CDR3 regions were amplified from genomic DNA using the immunoSEQ Assay, a bias-controlled multiplex PCR. Per the authors' processing: The number of nucleated cells in each sample was estimated from the amplification of reference gene primers within the assay. To quantify the absolute abundance of each unique TCRbeta CDR3 rearrangement, sequence reads were collapsed and filtered. For each sample, productive Simpson clonality was calculated by taking the square root of Simpson's diversity index across productive rearrangements. This is the immuneACCESS table as TCRdb keeps it, with only in-frame sequences that have V and J called. A part of the clones is gone; compared with another copy, unresolved V genes explain less than half, and the rest is unexplained. Clone size and the V and J calls come from that table; the DNA yielded D and trimming. In all, the sample holds 200,000 to 250,000 clones, and around 81% of those were seen once. Around 10% of the sample lies in the top ten.

At the junction V is shortened by 5 bases and J by 1 base, with 11 bases in between. The germline V gene supplies CDR1 SGHRS and CDR2 YFSETQ. Including cysteine and phenylalanine, the CDR3 has 14 amino acids. The entry retains the CDR3 DNA only, 42 bases that are in frame from base 1. Sequenced: PBMCs or T cells enriched from blood (not recorded which). This receptor was identified in a woman aged 45-59 years with acute COVID-19. The rearrangement joined TRBV5-1 to TRBJ2-3; the D segment could be TRBD1, given 6 matching bases. CDR3 reads: CASRNRVGTDTQYF. At the DNA level, the sequence is TGCGCCAGCAGGAACAGGGTTGGCACAGATACGCAGTATTTT.